Presented here are 23 T cell receptor beta chains from one specimen sequenced in a study of CD8 T cells in Susac syndrome. RNA in amounts of about 0.5 to 1 ug was reverse transcribed with random hexamers. TCRdb ran MiXCR on the immunoSEQ multiplex PCR reads and lists one entry per CDR3 protein. The table lists under 350,000 distinct CDR3 sequences, 92% of them singletons, with 0.065% in the top ten. The sequenced sample was CD4+ T cells from PBMCs. The source is a human donor with multiple sclerosis.

This chain uses TRBV6-5 with TRBJ1-3, with TRBD1 matching over 7 bases. This CDR3 contains 20 residues. V dropped 2 bases and J dropped 1; count of bases not matched to a gene: 17. The germline V gene has CDR1 MNHEY and CDR2 SVGAGI. The CDR3 is CASSYRTGTYPARSGNTIYF. The CDR3 DNA reads as TGTGCCAGCAGTTACCGGACAGGTACCTACCCCGCGCGTTCTGGAAACACCATATATTTT.

CDR3 in DNA: TGCGCCAGCACTCCGTCATTTGCCAACATTCAGTACTTC. Translation: CASTPSFANIQYF. V gene TRBV23-1 combines with J gene TRBJ2-4; D gene ambiguous. TRBV23-1 is placed among ORFs of uncertain function. This CDR3 is 13 amino acids long. V shed 7 bases and J shed 7 bases, with 14 bases lying between them.

V gene TRBV6-6 combines with J gene TRBJ2-4, with D possibly being TRBD2 (6 bases). V shed 6 bases and J shed 1 base, with 13 bases lying between them. The CDR3 length is 15 residues. Germline CDR1 is MNHNY and CDR2 is SVGAGI (reference sequence). The CDR3 sequence: CASSLARGAKNIQYF. In nucleotides, the CDR3 is TGTGCCAGCAGCCTAGCCCGGGGGGCCAAAAACATTCAGTACTTC.

The chain uses TRBV7-8 and TRBJ1-6; D remains unclear. Trimming took 2 bases from V and 7 from J, leaving 9 bases between them. Germline-derived CDR1 and CDR2 are SGHVS and FQNEAQ. The CDR3 covers 14 residues. The CDR3 here is CASSLRVPNSPLHF. The CDR3 DNA reads as TGTGCCAGCAGCTTAAGGGTCCCGAATTCACCCCTCCACTTT.

The V call is TRBV5-1, the J call TRBJ2-5, with D unresolved. The germline V and J ends were trimmed by 2 bases and 3 bases, with 17 bases remaining between them. This CDR3 region has 16 residues. Germline values: CDR1 SGHRS, CDR2 YFSETQ. CDR3 bases: TGCGCCAGCAGCTTCACCCCTTGGGCAGATGAAGAGACCCAGTACTTC. This gives the protein CASSFTPWADEETQYF.

This clonotype was seen a few times. The chain combines TRBV12-3 or TRBV12-4 with TRBJ2-7; 13 nucleotides line up with TRBD2. This CDR3 is built from 14 residues. J was trimmed by 6 bases and V by 6 bases; bases with no gene match: 5. CDR3 nucleotides: TGTGCCAGCAGACTAGCGGGAGGGCCCGGCGAGCAGTACTTC. Translated: CASRLAGGPGEQYF.

The rearrangement joins TRBV5-1 to TRBJ1-2, with TRBD1 matching 9 bases. CDR3 length equals 16 residues. V gave up 2 bases and J gave up 0 bases; unmatched junction bases: 5. Germline CDR1 reads SGHRS; CDR2 reads YFSETQ. The CDR3: CASSFGTGSTNYGYTF. CDR3 nucleotides: TGCGCCAGCAGCTTTGGGACAGGGTCGACTAACTATGGCTACACCTTC.

The chain employs TRBV7-8 and TRBJ2-7; D call uncertain. CDR3 size: 14 residues. Germline loops: CDR1 SGHVS, CDR2 FQNEAQ. V dropped 1 base and J dropped 6 bases, with 13 bases sitting between them. CDR3 coding DNA: TGTGCCAGCAGCTTAGACCGTTCACGGCCCGAGCAGTACTTC. Its translation: CASSLDRSRPEQYF.

The rearrangement uses TRBV5-4 and TRBJ2-2; the match to TRBD2 covers 13 bases. V shed 5 bases and J 0 bases; nucleotides not matched to a gene: 4. The CDR3 consists of 17 residues. CDR1 is SGHNT, CDR2 YYREEE, per germline (reference sequence). CDR3 nucleotides: TGTGCCAGCAGGGAGGGACTAGCGGGGCCGAACACCGGGGAGCTGTTTTTT. Translation: CASREGLAGPNTGELFF.

The chain joins TRBV2 to TRBJ1-2; tentative D call: TRBD1 (5 bases). Germline V gives CDR1 SNHLY, CDR2 FYNNEI. The V end lost 2 bases, the J end lost 4 bases, and 11 bases lay between the germline ends. This CDR3 has 14 residues. CDR3 nucleotide sequence: TGTGCCAGCAGTGAACGACAGTTCGGCTATGGCTACACCTTC. It specifies CASSERQFGYGYTF.

The gene calls are TRBV6-1 and TRBJ1-1, with a possible D match to TRBD1 (6 bases). Between the trimmed V and J ends, which lost 1 base and 4 bases, there was a span of 10 bases. The germline V gene encodes CDR1 MNHNS and CDR2 SASEGT. There are 14 residues in the CDR3. The CDR3 DNA reads TGTGCCAGCAGTGAAGGTCGCAGGGGCACTGAAGCTTTCTTT. Its translation: CASSEGRRGTEAFF.

This clonotype was recorded once. This chain uses TRBV12-3 or TRBV12-4 with TRBJ1-5; TRBD1 matches 9 bases. V trimming: 6 bases; J trimming: 9 bases; junction bases outside the gene matches: 9. The CDR3 totals 14 residues. CDR3 sequence: CASRPTGGAGPQHF. The CDR3, as DNA: TGTGCCAGCAGACCTACAGGGGGCGCCGGGCCCCAGCATTTT.

The CDR3 here is CASSLGGRGNYGYTF. Written as DNA, the CDR3 is TGTGCCAGCAGCTTAGGGGGGCGGGGCAACTATGGCTACACCTTC. The chain has TRBV13 and TRBJ1-2, with D perhaps TRBD1 (5 bases). Trimming shortened V by 0 bases and J by 2 bases, and 10 bases separated the two germline ends. CDR1 and CDR2 from the germline V gene are PRHDT and FYEKMQ (reference sequence). This CDR3 has 15 amino acids.

The chain is built from TRBV7-3 and TRBJ2-5; D is possibly TRBD1 (8 bases). V was clipped by 5 bases and J by 3 bases, with 13 bases between them. The germline V gene has CDR1 SGHTA and CDR2 FQGTGA. The CDR3 is 14 amino acids. The CDR3 DNA is TGTGCCAGCAGCCCAACAGGGGGGGAAGAGACCCAGTACTTC. Translation gives CASSPTGGEETQYF.

The chain is built from TRBV7-8 and TRBJ2-6; D might be TRBD1 or TRBD2, each matching 5 bases. Deletions cut 2 bases from V and 0 bases from J, with 11 bases between. The V gene's germline CDR1 is SGHVS and CDR2 FQNEAQ. This CDR3 region has 17 residues. CDR3: CASSLLIGASGANVLTF. CDR3 DNA sequence: TGTGCCAGCAGCTTACTGATCGGGGCCTCTGGGGCCAACGTCCTGACTTTC.

The V call is TRBV6-5, the J call TRBJ2-1, with TRBD2 matching over 9 bases. Germline V gives CDR1 MNHEY, CDR2 SVGAGI. Germline trimming cut 0 bases from V and 8 bases from J; bases unmatched to any gene: 5. The CDR3 contains 15 residues. CDR3 sequence (DNA): TGTGCCAGCAGTTACTCGAGTGCGGGGGGGGATGAGCAGTTCTTC. Translated, it gives CASSYSSAGGDEQFF.

This chain links TRBV6-5 with TRBJ1-6; 7 bases agree with TRBD1. CDR1 is MNHEY and CDR2 is SVGAGI in the germline V gene. V shed 0 bases and J 5 bases; nucleotides not matched to a gene: 10. The CDR3 extends over 18 amino acids. CDR3 sequence: CASSYSRPGRGNNSPLHF. The DNA for the CDR3 is TGTGCCAGCAGTTACTCGAGGCCCGGCAGGGGGAATAATTCACCCCTCCACTTT.

This chain joins TRBV6-5 and TRBJ1-1; tentatively, D is TRBD1 (5 bases). Germline lookup yields CDR1 MNHEY and CDR2 SVGAGI. CDR3 length equals 14 residues. With 0 bases removed from V and 2 bases from J, the gap between germline ends came to 7 bases. The CDR3 bases are TGTGCCAGCAGTTACTCGTGGGGCAACACTGAAGCTTTCTTT. It codes for CASSYSWGNTEAFF.

The chain carries TRBV29-1 and TRBJ2-3; a weak D match, TRBD1 (5 bases). Germline V gene lookup returns CDR1 SQVTM and CDR2 ANQGSEA. The CDR3 is 14 residues long. V was cut by 3 bases and J by 4 bases, with 14 bases left in between. DNA for the CDR3: TGCAGCGTTGAGGTGGCAGGGAAGTCAGATACGCAGTATTTT. It specifies CSVEVAGKSDTQYF.

V usage is TRBV3-1 and J usage is TRBJ1-2; TRBD1 might be the D (5 bases). The length of the CDR3 is 16 residues. V shed 1 base and J shed 4 bases, with 16 bases lying between them. CDR1 and CDR2 (germline): LGHDT, YNNKEL (reference sequence). The CDR3, as DNA: TGTGCCAGCAGCCAAGTTCCGACAGTCACTTCCTATGGCTACACCTTC. Translation gives CASSQVPTVTSYGYTF.

V is TRBV5-6 and J is TRBJ2-7; a weak D match, TRBD2 (5 bases). V was shortened by 3 bases and J by 2 bases, with 15 bases between the two germline ends. The CDR3 sequence is 15 residues long. Germline V gene data show CDR1 as SGHDT and CDR2 as YYEEEE. The CDR3 region is CASSWQLLGAYEQYF. CDR3 nucleotides: TGTGCCAGCAGCTGGCAGCTTTTGGGAGCCTACGAGCAGTACTTC.

This clonotype came up once. The rearrangement uses TRBV25-1 and TRBJ1-2; TRBD1 might be the D (5 bases). Trimming cost V 1 base and J 4 bases, with 16 bases left between them. The germline V gene encodes CDR1 MGHDK and CDR2 SYGVNS. This CDR3 spans 16 amino acids. The CDR3 here is CASSEWGSRTPYGYTF. For the CDR3, the DNA is TGTGCCAGCAGTGAATGGGGCAGCCGAACTCCCTATGGCTACACCTTC.

This sequence joins TRBV12-3 or TRBV12-4 and TRBJ1-5; D is perhaps TRBD1 (6 bases). The V gene lost 5 bases and the J gene lost 6 bases, with 8 bases spanning the gap. The CDR3 totals 12 residues. The DNA for the CDR3 is TGTGCCAGCAGTGTACAGGGTCAGCCCCAGCATTTT. Protein: CASSVQGQPQHF.